These T cell receptor beta chains were read from a single sample in a study of T cells after posttransplantation cyclophosphamide. Sequenced by immunoSEQ multiplex PCR; TCRdb stores in-frame clones only, minus some. This repertoire shows some 45,000 clones, less than 95% found once; its top ten account for about 2.5%. Sample: PBMCs, taken about 60 days after allogeneic stem cell transplant with posttransplant cyclophosphamide. Receptor source: a male patient aged 55 to 70 who received an allogeneic stem cell transplant from a related donor and was CMV-positive. T cells may partly derive from the graft donor. Both conserved end residues are part of each CDR3. The D gene is left open where the match is weak. A row's size may be missing; if present it is once, few, many or a size class.

j_gene,d_gene,v_gene,abundance,CDR3aa,CDR3nt
TRBJ2-7,NA,TRBV6-1,NA,CASRGGEWDEQYF,TGTGCCAGCAGAGGGGGTGAGTGGGACGAGCAGTACTTC
TRBJ1-4,NA,TRBV7-2,NA,CASSLMFGRAKDEKLFF,TGTGCCAGCAGCTTAATGTTCGGGAGGGCAAAGGATGAAAAACTGTTTTTT
TRBJ2-1,NA,TRBV10-2,NA,CASSESGGPYNEQFF,TGCGCCAGCAGTGAGTCGGGGGGGCCCTACAATGAGCAGTTCTTC
TRBJ1-2,TRBD1,TRBV28,NA,CASSLSQGEGYTF,TGTGCCAGCAGTTTGTCGCAGGGGGAGGGCTACACCTTC
TRBJ2-5,NA,TRBV7-2,once,CASSFYVETQYF,TGTGCCAGCAGCTTTTATGTCGAGACCCAGTACTTC
TRBJ2-3,TRBD1,TRBV29-1,NA,CMEVQGQTDTQYF,TGCATGGAGGTACAGGGGCAAACAGATACGCAGTATTTT
TRBJ1-1,NA,TRBV10-3,NA,CAISESTGILGTEAFF,TGTGCCATCAGTGAGTCAACAGGTATTCTGGGCACTGAAGCTTTCTTT
TRBJ2-6,NA,TRBV27,NA,CASSYEGGSGANVLTF,TGTGCCAGCAGTTACGAGGGTGGGTCTGGGGCCAACGTCCTGACTTTC
TRBJ1-1,NA,TRBV30,NA,CAWRIYRAPHTEAFF,TGTGCCTGGAGAATTTATCGAGCCCCTCACACTGAAGCTTTCTTT
TRBJ2-7,TRBD1,TRBV5-6,once,CASSLGQGTLYEQYF,TGTGCCAGCAGCCTGGGACAGGGTACGTTGTACGAGCAGTACTTC
TRBJ1-3,NA,TRBV4-1,once,CASSQGVGGFGNTIYF,TGCGCCAGCAGCCAAGGGGTAGGGGGATTTGGAAACACCATATATTTT
TRBJ2-5,TRBD1,TRBV7-9,NA,CASSRRQGPSLQETQYF,TGTGCCAGCAGTAGAAGACAGGGGCCATCCCTTCAAGAGACCCAGTACTTC
TRBJ2-1,NA,TRBV9,NA,CASSPPGQGFRDEQFF,TGTGCCAGCAGCCCCCCGGGGCAGGGGTTCAGGGATGAGCAGTTCTTC
TRBJ1-1,NA,TRBV7-6,once,CASSRGIAYTEAFF,TGTGCCAGCAGCCGCGGGATTGCTTACACTGAAGCTTTCTTT
TRBJ1-1,NA,TRBV27,NA,CASSFDKRPNTEAFF,TGTGCCAGCAGTTTCGACAAAAGGCCTAACACTGAAGCTTTCTTT
TRBJ2-3,NA,TRBV6-1,NA,CASSASDTQYF,TGTGCCAGCAGTGCTAGTGATACGCAGTATTTT
TRBJ2-5,TRBD2,TRBV2,NA,CASSASGGAGTQYF,TGTGCCAGCAGTGCTAGCGGGGGGGCTGGGACCCAGTACTTC
TRBJ1-1,NA,TRBV18,NA,CASSRSRGQGLGWTEAFF,TGTGCCAGCTCACGGAGCAGAGGGCAGGGGCTCGGGTGGACTGAAGCTTTCTTT
TRBJ1-1,TRBD1,TRBV7-9,NA,CASSLNNRGNTEAFF,TGTGCCAGCAGCTTAAATAACAGGGGGAACACTGAAGCTTTCTTT
TRBJ2-4,NA,TRBV19,NA,CASKGQGIIQYF,TGTGCCAGTAAAGGTCAGGGGATCATTCAGTACTTC
TRBJ1-1,NA,TRBV19,NA,CASSKLQGYRNTEAFF,TGTGCCAGTAGCAAACTTCAGGGTTACCGTAACACTGAAGCTTTCTTT
TRBJ1-2,NA,TRBV15,NA,CATSRDLGGKYGYTF,TGTGCCACCAGCAGGGATCTGGGGGGAAAATATGGCTACACCTTC
TRBJ2-3,TRBD2,TRBV9,NA,CASSVGTSSTDTQYF,TGTGCCAGCAGCGTAGGGACTAGCAGCACAGATACGCAGTATTTT
TRBJ2-7,TRBD2,TRBV4-2,few,CASSPLDGSGASGGLEQYF,TGTGCCAGCAGCCCCCTGGATGGAAGTGGGGCTAGCGGGGGGCTCGAGCAGTACTTC
TRBJ1-1,NA,TRBV14,NA,CASSVQGSSTEAFF,TGTGCCAGCAGCGTACAGGGTTCGAGCACTGAAGCTTTCTTT
TRBJ1-1,NA,TRBV19,NA,CASSIWRNTRIGTEAFF,TGTGCCAGTAGTATATGGCGGAACACAAGGATTGGCACTGAAGCTTTCTTT
TRBJ2-2,TRBD2,TRBV5-6,NA,CASSWGGRGTGELFF,TGTGCCAGCAGCTGGGGGGGACGGGGCACCGGGGAGCTGTTTTTT
TRBJ2-2,TRBD1,TRBV5-1,NA,CASSLDRGGGTGELFF,TGCGCCAGCAGCTTGGACAGGGGCGGTGGCACCGGGGAGCTGTTTTTT
TRBJ1-1,TRBD1,TRBV4-1,NA,CASSQDSYRGDEAFF,TGCGCCAGCAGCCAAGATTCGTACAGGGGCGATGAAGCTTTCTTT
TRBJ1-3,TRBD1,TRBV10-2,NA,CASAGTDSGNTIYF,TGCGCCAGCGCCGGGACAGACTCTGGAAACACCATATATTTT
TRBJ2-7,NA,TRBV14,once,CASSQDYNSYEQYF,TGTGCCAGCAGCCAAGATTATAACTCCTACGAGCAGTACTTC